This TCR beta chain stems from a study of CD8+ T cells in alopecia areata. Study context: Treated patients were given 5 to 10 mg oral tofacitinib twice daily. Patients given treatment had severity scored by the percentage of scalp area affected. Points from the study as a whole: The link between baseline CD8+ expansion and response remains uncertain with one nonresponder.

This clone came up a few times. The antigen is not known. After isolation, RNA underwent reverse transcription to generate cDNA as the sequencing template. The table came from immunoSEQ multiplex PCR; TCRdb's copy has only in-frame clones and leaves some out. Of 150,000 to 200,000 clones listed, approximately 49% were seen once; the top ten hold about a tenth. Treatment indicated: oral pan-JAK inhibitor, 5-10 mg twice daily. PBMCs served as the source from which CD4+ and CD8+ T cells were sorted. The CDR3 consists of 15 residues. The V and J ends lost 0 bases and 4 bases, in that order; junction bases with no gene match: 2. Germline lookup yields CDR1 SGHRS and CDR2 YFSETQ.

This specimen consisted of CD8+ T cells sorted from blood, obtained around week 53, from a patient treated with tofacitinib. This TCR was sampled from a human donor with alopecia areata. The V call is TRBV5-1, the J call TRBJ1-3; 9 bases are a match to TRBD1. The chain's CDR3 is CASSLGTGDGNTIYF. The CDR3 coding sequence is TGCGCCAGCAGCTTGGGGACAGGGGACGGAAACACCATATATTTT.